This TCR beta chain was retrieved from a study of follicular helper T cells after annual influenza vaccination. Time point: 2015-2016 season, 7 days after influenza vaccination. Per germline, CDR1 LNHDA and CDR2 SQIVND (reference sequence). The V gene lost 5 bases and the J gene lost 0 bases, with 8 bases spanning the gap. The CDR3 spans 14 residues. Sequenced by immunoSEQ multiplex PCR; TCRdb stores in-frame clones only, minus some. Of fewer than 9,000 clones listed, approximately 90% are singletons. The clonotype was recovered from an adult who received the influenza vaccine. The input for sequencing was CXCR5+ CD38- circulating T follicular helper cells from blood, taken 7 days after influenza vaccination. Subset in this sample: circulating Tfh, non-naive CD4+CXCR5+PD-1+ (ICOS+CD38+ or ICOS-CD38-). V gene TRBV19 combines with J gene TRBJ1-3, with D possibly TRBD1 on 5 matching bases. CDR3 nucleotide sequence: TGTGCCAGTAGTCCGGACACCTCTGGAAACACCATATATTTT. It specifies CASSPDTSGNTIYF.